The 22 T cell receptor beta chains reported below all come from one sample, sequenced in a study of cytomegalovirus exposure and HLA in healthy donors. Method: immunoSEQ multiplex PCR; TCRdb's copy keeps in-frame clones and lacks some. Here the sample spans tens of thousands of clones, 85% to 95% being singletons. The sequencing sample was made of PBMCs. The receptors were gathered from a man aged 18 to 35 in good health and CMV-seronegative.

This clone came up a few times. The chain recombines TRBV19 with TRBJ2-1, with 7 bases matching TRBD1. Looked up from germline, CDR1 is LNHDA and CDR2 is SQIVND (reference sequence). The CDR3 spans 14 residues. Trimming took 4 bases from V and 8 from J; bases not matched to a gene: 8. Here the CDR3 reads CASSTGPQGDEQFF. DNA for the CDR3: TGTGCCAGTAGTACCGGACCCCAGGGGGATGAGCAGTTCTTC.

The rearrangement joins TRBV28 to TRBJ1-4; no firm D call. Per germline, CDR1 MDHEN and CDR2 SYDVKM. CDR3 length equals 17 residues. V gave up 6 bases and J gave up 7 bases, with 24 bases separating them. CDR3 bases: TGTGCCAGCAGCCTGGAGGGCCGAGGGCTTGGTCTTGAAAAACTGTTTTTT. It encodes CASSLEGRGLGLEKLFF.

The CDR3 protein is CASSVTVGSANTGELFF. CDR3 nucleotides: TGTGCCAGCAGCGTAACTGTCGGGTCCGCGAACACCGGGGAGCTGTTTTTT. V and J are TRBV9 and TRBJ2-2; D uncertain. V lost 1 base, J lost 0 bases, and 13 bases lay in between. This CDR3 comprises 17 residues. Germline CDR1 is SGDLS and CDR2 is YYNGEE.

This clone has just one count. The chain recombines TRBV25-1 with TRBJ2-1; 15 positions match TRBD2. The germline V gene has CDR1 MGHDK and CDR2 SYGVNS. V shed 3 bases, J shed 9 bases, and the junction held 6 bases outside the gene matches. CDR3 size: 16 residues. The CDR3 DNA is TGTGCCAGCAGTGACAGGACTAGCGGGAGGGCTAGTGAGCAGTTCTTC. Amino acid sequence: CASSDRTSGRASEQFF.

The V and J genes are TRBV7-3 and TRBJ2-1; a possible D gene is TRBD2 (6 bases). Germline-derived CDR1 and CDR2 are SGHTA and FQGTGA. V was cut by 5 bases and J by 1 base, with 12 bases left in between. The CDR3 totals 15 residues. CDR3 sequence (DNA): TGTGCCAGCAGCCGAACTGGGAGGTCCTACAATGAGCAGTTCTTC. It encodes CASSRTGRSYNEQFF.

This rearrangement joins TRBV19 to TRBJ2-1, with TRBD2 as a possible D gene (5 bases). The length of the CDR3 is 15 residues. Germline lookup yields CDR1 LNHDA and CDR2 SQIVND (reference sequence). The V end lost 3 bases, the J end lost 5 bases, and 14 bases lay between the germline ends. CDR3 nucleotides: TGTGCCAGTAGTATCGAAGCGGCTACCCACAATGAGCAGTTCTTC. Its protein is CASSIEAATHNEQFF.

The gene calls are TRBV18 and TRBJ2-7; no clear D gene. V lost 4 bases and J lost 6, with 13 bases in between. The CDR3 is 13 residues long. Germline lookup yields CDR1 KGHSH and CDR2 LQKENI. The CDR3 DNA follows: TGTGCCAGCTCACGCGCCCCCTCGGGCGAGCAGTACTTC. Protein: CASSRAPSGEQYF.

The J gene is TRBJ1-3, the V gene TRBV5-4; no clear D gene. This CDR3 is built from 13 residues. Germline V CDR1 and CDR2: SGHNT, YYREEE (reference sequence). V lost 1 base and J 4 bases, leaving 6 bases between the germline ends. CDR3 bases: TGTGCCAGCAGCTTGCCGCAGGGAAACACCATATATTTT. Translating it yields CASSLPQGNTIYF.

This clone was seen only a few times. The V call is TRBV28, the J call TRBJ1-5; D is unresolved. There are 14 residues in the CDR3. Germline V gene data show CDR1 as MDHEN and CDR2 as SYDVKM. V dropped 3 bases and J dropped 6 bases, with 12 bases sitting between them. The CDR3, as DNA: TGTGCCAGCAGTTTTCTTGGGGAGGGTCAGCCCCAGCATTTT. Its translation is CASSFLGEGQPQHF.

The CDR3 nucleotides are TGTGCCAGCACTTTGGCCGGGACAGGGAAGAAAGCTTTCTTT. Translating gives CASTLAGTGKKAFF. The V call is TRBV28, the J call TRBJ1-1; 9 bases map to TRBD1. The ends lost 7 bases at V and 9 bases at J; junction bases unmatched: 12. The CDR3 length is 14 residues. Germline values: CDR1 MDHEN, CDR2 SYDVKM.

The rearrangement uses TRBV9 and TRBJ2-1; TRBD2 aligns across 7 bases. CDR1 SGDLS and CDR2 YYNGEE come from the germline V gene. J gave up 0 bases and V 3 bases, and 18 bases lay outside the gene matches. CDR3 length: 20 amino acids. As DNA, the CDR3 is TGTGCCAGCAGCGATCCTCTAATTCACCCTAGCGGAAGCTCCTACAATGAGCAGTTCTTC. Its translation: CASSDPLIHPSGSSYNEQFF.

This sequence joins TRBV7-4 and TRBJ2-5; D is unclear. CDR1 and CDR2 (germline): SGHVT, SQSDAQ. The CDR3 runs to 15 residues. V was pared by 9 bases and J by 2 bases, with 19 bases between. The DNA for the CDR3 is TGTGCCAGAGGCGGCGGCTGGCGGTTACAAGAGACCCAGTACTTC. Translated: CARGGGWRLQETQYF.

The gene calls are TRBV25-1 and TRBJ2-2, with TRBD2 matching over 10 bases. The CDR3 length is 15 residues. The V gene end was trimmed by 5 bases and the J gene end by 4 bases; junction bases not matched to a gene: 4. Germline V gene lookup returns CDR1 MGHDK and CDR2 SYGVNS. The CDR3 protein is CASSHSGRTTGELFF. The CDR3 nucleotides are TGTGCCAGCAGTCATAGCGGGAGGACCACCGGGGAGCTGTTTTTT.

The genes are TRBV11-3 and TRBJ2-2; D is perhaps TRBD1 (6 bases). Per germline, CDR1 SGHNT and CDR2 YENEEA. The germline V and J ends were trimmed by 3 bases and 3 bases, with 26 bases remaining between them. This CDR3 is 20 amino acids long. As DNA, the CDR3 is TGTGCCAGCAGCTTGGACGCGACAGGCAACAGCTCCAGGGACACCGGGGAGCTGTTTTTT. Its protein is CASSLDATGNSSRDTGELFF. Based on the CDR3 plus reference TRBV11-3 and TRBJ2-2, the full variable domain is EAGVVQSPRYKIIEKKQPVAFWCNPISGHNTLYWYLQNLGQGPELLIRYENEEAVDDSQLPKDRFSAERLKGVDSTLKIQPAELGDSAVYLCASSLDATGNSSRDTGELFFGEGSRLTVL.

The CDR3: CARLLVGGYNEQFF. In DNA form, the CDR3 reads TGTGCCAGGTTACTCGTCGGGGGGTACAATGAGCAGTTCTTC. The genes are TRBV19 and TRBJ2-1, with 7 bases that match TRBD2. Per the germline V gene, CDR1 is LNHDA and CDR2 is SQIVND (reference sequence). The CDR3 is 14 residues long. Trimming cost V 9 bases and J 4 bases; bases outside gene matches: 9.

The chain employs TRBV10-3 and TRBJ1-2; no definite D call. The V gene's germline CDR1 is ENHRY and CDR2 SYGVKD. V was clipped by 0 bases and J by 3 bases, with 8 bases between them. The CDR3 totals 14 residues. The CDR3: CAISESYSYYGYTF. CDR3 sequence (DNA): TGTGCCATCAGTGAGTCTTACTCTTACTATGGCTACACCTTC.

The V and J genes are TRBV28 and TRBJ2-3, with TRBD2 matching over 10 bases. The V gene end was trimmed by 5 bases and the J gene end by 1 base; junction bases not matched to a gene: 3. The CDR3 totals 15 residues. The germline V gene has CDR1 MDHEN and CDR2 SYDVKM. The CDR3 bases are TGTGCCAGCAGTACCCTAGCGGGAGGCACAGATACGCAGTATTTT. This sequence encodes CASSTLAGGTDTQYF.

This clone has just a few counts. J is TRBJ2-3 and V is TRBV7-2; D is perhaps TRBD2 (5 bases). V was clipped by 5 bases and J by 9 bases, with 12 bases between them. Per the germline V gene, CDR1 is SGHTA and CDR2 is FQGNSA. The CDR3 length is 12 residues. CDR3 in DNA: TGTGCCAGCAGCCGAAACCCGGGGACGCAGTATTTT. Its translation: CASSRNPGTQYF.

The genes are TRBV2 and TRBJ2-7, with D tentatively TRBD2 (6 bases). Germline V CDR1 and CDR2: SNHLY, FYNNEI. The CDR3 has 14 amino acids. Trimming removed 6 bases from V and 3 bases from J, with 15 bases in between. The DNA of the CDR3 is TGTGCCAGCAGCGTCATGGACGGGGGCTACGAGCAGTACTTC. Translation: CASSVMDGGYEQYF.

The genes are TRBV6-1 and TRBJ1-1; perhaps TRBD1 as D (6 bases). The V gene's germline CDR1 is MNHNS and CDR2 SASEGT. Trimming took 7 bases from V and 0 from J, leaving 9 bases between them. CDR3 length: 13 residues. In DNA, the CDR3 is TGTGCCAGCACCGGACAGATGAACACTGAAGCTTTCTTT. Its translation is CASTGQMNTEAFF.

This clone was detected only once. The chain employs TRBV4-1 and TRBJ1-3; 9 bases agree with TRBD1. The CDR3 consists of 16 residues. From germline, CDR1 is MGHRA and CDR2 YSYEKL. V was pared by 0 bases and J by 5 bases, with 5 bases of the junction left unmatched. This CDR3 is CASSQEGTGSRNTIYF. CDR3 nucleotides: TGCGCCAGCAGCCAAGAGGGGACAGGGAGTAGAAACACCATATATTTT.

The chain uses TRBV14 and TRBJ2-1; D is uncertain. Trimming took off 1 base at V and 7 bases at J, with 14 bases between the two ends. The germline gives CDR1 SGHDN, CDR2 FVKESK. The CDR3 is 15 amino acids. This CDR3 reads CASSQVVAVGNEQFF. Written as DNA, the CDR3 is TGTGCCAGCAGCCAAGTGGTGGCGGTTGGAAATGAGCAGTTCTTC.